This T cell receptor beta chain was recovered during a study of cytomegalovirus exposure and HLA in healthy donors. As concerns this clone: As yet, its antigen is unknown.

Amplification used 60 Vbeta primers and 13 Jbeta primers. The repertoire was sequenced with immunoSEQ multiplex PCR; TCRdb's copy has only in-frame clones and lacks some. The sample has 90,000 to 120,000 clones; around 67% are singletons. The CDR3 is made up of 14 amino acids. Germline V gene sequence: CDR1 ENHRY, CDR2 SYGVKD. Trimming took off 0 bases at V and 5 bases at J, with 10 bases between the two ends. Study-wide results and limits: In an earlier analysis, productive rearrangement rates for most beta V segments clustered near 87% or 30%.

The chain is built from TRBV10-3 and TRBJ1-2; D perhaps matches TRBD1 (5 bases). Material: PBMCs. The sequence was obtained from a woman in her thirties or forties in good health and CMV-seropositive. CDR3 region: CAISESAGKYGYTF. The DNA for the CDR3 is TGTGCCATCAGTGAGTCCGCAGGGAAATATGGCTACACCTTC.